The 6 T cell receptor beta chains below come from one sample, sequenced in a study of OX40 agonist ivuxolimab in advanced cancers. Libraries were prepared by immunoSEQ multiplex PCR; TCRdb keeps only in-frame clonotypes and omits some of them. In the table there are 65,000 to 90,000 clones, roughly 85% of which are singletons. Material: CD4+ or CD8+ T cells sorted from blood, obtained in a trial of the OX40 agonist ivuxolimab. Receptors originate from an adult with an advanced solid tumor such as melanoma, head and neck, liver or kidney cancer.

This clone was seen a handful of times. The V and J genes are TRBV6-1 and TRBJ2-1, with 9 bases fitting TRBD1. The trim removed 7 bases at V and 9 bases at J, leaving 7 bases unmatched. Germline assignment: CDR1 MNHNS and CDR2 SASEGT. CDR3 length equals 13 residues. The CDR3 region has the DNA TGTGCCAGCACCGGGACAGGGACAAGTGAGCAGTTCTTC. Translating gives CASTGTGTSEQFF.

V and J are TRBV7-7 and TRBJ1-4; D is undetermined. The germline V gene encodes CDR1 SSHAT and CDR2 FNYEAQ (reference sequence). The CDR3 has 15 amino acids. Trimming cost V 5 bases and J 8 bases, with 18 bases left between them. The CDR3 loop reads CASSRSEAGGEKLFF. The CDR3 DNA sequence: TGTGCCAGCAGCCGAAGCGAGGCGGGAGGCGAAAAACTGTTTTTT.

V usage is TRBV19 and J usage is TRBJ1-5; weak D call: TRBD1 (6 bases). This CDR3 has 13 residues. CDR1 and CDR2 from the germline V gene are LNHDA and SQIVND (reference sequence). The V and J ends lost 8 bases and 1 base respectively, with 9 bases between them. CDR3 DNA sequence: TGTGCCAGTTGTACAGGGAGCAATCAGCCCCAGCATTTT. It yields the protein CASCTGSNQPQHF.

The J gene is TRBJ2-3, the V gene TRBV5-1, with a tentative D call TRBD1 (7 bases). Looked up from germline, CDR1 is SGHRS and CDR2 is YFSETQ. CDR3 length equals 14 residues. The germline V and J ends were trimmed by 2 bases and 5 bases, with 12 bases remaining between them. The CDR3 DNA follows: TGCGCCAGCAGCTTTGGGCAGGGGGGAGATACGCAGTATTTT. Translating gives CASSFGQGGDTQYF.

This clone was recorded a few times. The chain is built from TRBV2 and TRBJ2-3; weak D call: TRBD2 (5 bases). V lost 6 bases, J lost 1 base, and 11 bases lay in between. This CDR3 is 14 amino acids long. The germline gives CDR1 SNHLY, CDR2 FYNNEI. The CDR3, as DNA: TGTGCCAGCAGCAAGGACGGGGGCACAGATACGCAGTATTTT. Amino acid sequence: CASSKDGGTDTQYF. Based on the CDR3 plus reference TRBV2 and TRBJ2-3, the full variable domain is EPEVTQTPSHQVTQMGQEVILRCVPISNHLYFYWYRQILGQKVEFLVSFYNNEISEKSEIFDDQFSVERPDGSNFTLKIRSTKLEDSAMYFCASSKDGGTDTQYFGPGTRLTVL.

The chain joins TRBV11-2 to TRBJ1-2; D is unresolved. Trimming removed 6 bases at V and 2 bases at J, with 10 bases between. The germline V gene has CDR1 SGHAT and CDR2 FQNNGV. The CDR3 has 13 residues. The CDR3 region has the DNA TGTGCCAGCAGTTCTACGCGGAACTATGGCTACACCTTC. Protein: CASSSTRNYGYTF.